This TCR beta chain derives from a study of shared clonotypes between healthy human individuals. Whole-study context: The composition of the donors was a couple of women and a few men aged 18 to 49.

Each subset's genomic DNA was shared equally among a number of immunoSEQ plates. The data were produced by immunoSEQ multiplex PCR, yet TCRdb's version contains in-frame clones alone and is incomplete. The sample lists some 2,100,000 clones, approximately 94% seen once, with roughly 0.13% in the top ten. Trimming stripped 1 base from V and 5 bases from J, with 10 bases between. Germline loops: CDR1 SNHLY, CDR2 FYNNEI. The CDR3 has 14 amino acids. Whole-study findings and limits: Deeper or shallower sequencing was expected to change how clonotypes are shared among donors.

Concerning this clone: Its antigen is unknown.

Sequencing was performed on naive CD4+ T cells sorted from blood. Subset defined: CD45RA+ positively selected. This TCR was recovered from a man between 18 and 35 years old in good health. The chain links TRBV2 to TRBJ2-3; tentatively, D is TRBD1 or TRBD2 (6 bases each). The CDR3 region is CASSEGGALDTQYF. The CDR3 coding sequence is TGTGCCAGCAGTGAAGGGGGGGCCTTAGATACGCAGTATTTT.